A selection of T cell receptor beta chains follows, all from one sample in a study of Tregs in tolerant kidney transplant recipients. Clones were read by immunoSEQ multiplex PCR, and TCRdb kept only the in-frame ones, dropping some. Here the sample spans 40,000 to 50,000 clones, about 89% being singletons. Material for sequencing was Tregs from blood. Receptor source: a human donor in good health. Each CDR3 is given with its conserved first and last residue. A D gene is named only where the DNA matches it firmly. Size tells how often a clone was seen (once, few, many) or the class of an expanded clone, and some rows leave it out.

V	D	J	size	DNA	CDR3
TRBV5-6	TRBD1	TRBJ2-3	NA	TGTGCCAGCAGCTTGGGACAGGGTAGCACAGATACGCAGTATTTT	CASSLGQGSTDTQYF
TRBV5-6	TRBD2	TRBJ2-5	NA	TGTGCCAGCAGCTTGGAGAGCGGGGGGCCGAGGGAGACCCAGTACTTC	CASSLESGGPRETQYF
TRBV6-6	NA	TRBJ2-7	NA	TGTGCCAGCAGTTACGGGCTAGCAGGCCTTAAGGTGCAGTACTTC	CASSYGLAGLKVQYF
TRBV5-1	NA	TRBJ2-5	NA	TGCGCCAGCATCGAGACCGCCGGACGGGAGACCCAGTACTTC	CASIETAGRETQYF
TRBV5-4	TRBD1	TRBJ1-4	NA	TGTGCCAGCAGCCGAGACAGGGGTACTAATGAAAAACTGTTTTTT	CASSRDRGTNEKLFF
TRBV27	TRBD2	TRBJ2-3	NA	TGTGCCAGCAGTTTACCCGGGAGGACAGATACGCAGTATTTT	CASSLPGRTDTQYF
TRBV19	TRBD1	TRBJ2-7	NA	TGTGCCAGTAGTAACCCCCCCGGGACAGGGCGATACGAGCAGTACTTC	CASSNPPGTGRYEQYF
TRBV6-5	NA	TRBJ1-2	once	TGTGCCAGCAGTCTGAAGGGAGGGCTGACGGACACCTTC	CASSLKGGLTDTF
TRBV19	NA	TRBJ2-7	once	TGTGCCAGTAGTATACAGGGGCGATCCTCCTACGAGCAGTACTTC	CASSIQGRSSYEQYF
TRBV5-1	NA	TRBJ2-3	NA	TGCGCCAGCCGACTTGGGAGCACAGATACGCAGTATTTT	CASRLGSTDTQYF
TRBV7-9	TRBD2	TRBJ2-3	NA	TGTGCCAGCAGCTTGACTAGCGGGAGCACAGATACGCAGTATTTT	CASSLTSGSTDTQYF
TRBV10-2	NA	TRBJ1-5	NA	TGCGCCAGCAGTGAGTCAGGGAGAGGGTATAGCAATCAGCCCCAGCATTTT	CASSESGRGYSNQPQHF